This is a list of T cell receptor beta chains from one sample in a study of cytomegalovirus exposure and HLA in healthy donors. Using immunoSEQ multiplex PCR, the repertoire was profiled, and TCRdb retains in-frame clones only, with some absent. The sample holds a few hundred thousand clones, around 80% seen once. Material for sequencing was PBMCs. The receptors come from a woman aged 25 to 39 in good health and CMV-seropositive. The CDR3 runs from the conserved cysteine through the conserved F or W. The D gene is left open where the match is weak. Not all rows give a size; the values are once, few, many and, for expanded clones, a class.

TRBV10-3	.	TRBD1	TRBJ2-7	TGTGCCACCGGGACAGCATCAGACGAGCAGTACTTC	CATGTASDEQYF
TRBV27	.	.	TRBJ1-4	TGTGCCAGCAAGAGCTGGACAGCGAATGAAAAACTGTTTTTT	CASKSWTANEKLFF
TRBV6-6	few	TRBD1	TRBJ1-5	TGTGCCAGCAGTTCCCGACAGGGGTTGGGCAATCAGCCCCAGCATTTT	CASSSRQGLGNQPQHF
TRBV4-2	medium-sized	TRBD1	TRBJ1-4	TGTGCCAGCAGCCAAAGAACCGGGACAGGGGACGAAAAACTGTTTTTT	CASSQRTGTGDEKLFF
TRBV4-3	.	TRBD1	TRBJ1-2	TGCGCCAGCAGGCAAGATACAGGGGCTAACTATGGCTACACCTTC	CASRQDTGANYGYTF
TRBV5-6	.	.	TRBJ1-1	TGTGCCAGCAGTTTTGGACTCGAAGCTTTCTTT	CASSFGLEAFF
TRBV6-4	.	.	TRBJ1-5	TGTGCCAGCAGTCGGACATACGATAGCAATCAGCCCCAGCATTTT	CASSRTYDSNQPQHF
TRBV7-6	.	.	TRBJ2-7	TGTGCCAGCAGCTTAGGAGGTATCGTCTACGAGCAGTACTTC	CASSLGGIVYEQYF
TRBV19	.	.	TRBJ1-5	TGTGCCAGTGGATTAACGGGGGATAGCAATCAGCCCCAGCATTTT	CASGLTGDSNQPQHF
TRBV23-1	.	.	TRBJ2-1	TGCGCCAGCAAGCGTGGGTGCCACTACAATGAGCAGTTCTTC	CASKRGCHYNEQFF
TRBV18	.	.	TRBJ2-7	TGTGCCAGCTCACCACGATTTGGACAGTCAGCCTACGAGCAGTACTTC	CASSPRFGQSAYEQYF
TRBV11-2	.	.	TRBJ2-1	TGTGCCAGCAGCTTAATGCAGGGGATGACCTACAATGAGCAGTTCTTC	CASSLMQGMTYNEQFF
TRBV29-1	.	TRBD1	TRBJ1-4	TGCAGCGTTGAAGCGGGACAGCAAACTGAAAAACTGTTTTTT	CSVEAGQQTEKLFF
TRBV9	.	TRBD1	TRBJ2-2	TGTGCCAGCAGCGCAATATTATCCCGACAGGGCCGAAACACCGGGGAGCTGTTTTTT	CASSAILSRQGRNTGELFF
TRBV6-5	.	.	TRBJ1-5	TGTGCCAGCAGTTACGGGGAGAGTCAGCCCCAGCATTTT	CASSYGESQPQHF
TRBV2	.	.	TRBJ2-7	TGTGCCAGCAGGGATGGAGGGCCCGGGTACTACGAGCAGTACTTC	CASRDGGPGYYEQYF
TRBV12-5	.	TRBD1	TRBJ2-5	TGTGCTAGTGGTTTGCAGGGGGCGCAGACCCAGTACTTC	CASGLQGAQTQYF
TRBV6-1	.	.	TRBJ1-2	TGTGCCAGCAGTGGGGCGCACGCCGAAGTCTTATATGGCTACACCTTC	CASSGAHAEVLYGYTF
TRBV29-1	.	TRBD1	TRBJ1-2	TGCAGCGTTGTATTTGACAGGGTTGGCTATGGCTACACCTTC	CSVVFDRVGYGYTF
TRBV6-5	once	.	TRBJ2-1	TGTGCCAGCAGCCCCCGACTAGGCTACAATGAGCAGTTCTTC	CASSPRLGYNEQFF
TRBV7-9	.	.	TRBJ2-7	TGTGCCAGCAGTCGCAGGGACTACGAGCAGTACTTC	CASSRRDYEQYF
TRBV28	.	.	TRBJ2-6	TGTGCCAGCAGTAGAGCTGGGGCCAACGTCCTGACTTTC	CASSRAGANVLTF
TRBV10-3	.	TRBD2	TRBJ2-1	TGTGCCACCTCGAGCGGGGCCTACAATGAGCAGTTCTTC	CATSSGAYNEQFF
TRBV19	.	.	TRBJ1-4	TGTGCCAGTAGTATAAGATTGGGTACAGCTAATGAAAAACTGTTTTTT	CASSIRLGTANEKLFF
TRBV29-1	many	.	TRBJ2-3	TGCAGCGTTGGGACAGCTCAACCAACAGATACGCAGTATTTT	CSVGTAQPTDTQYF
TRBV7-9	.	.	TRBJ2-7	TGTGCCAGCAGCTTAGCGACCCCGACCGAGCAGTACTTC	CASSLATPTEQYF
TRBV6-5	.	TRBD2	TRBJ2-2	TGTGCCAGCAGTCGAGCGGGAGTGGACACCGGGGAGCTGTTTTTT	CASSRAGVDTGELFF
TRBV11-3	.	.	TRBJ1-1	TGTGCCAGCAGTACTAGGAAGAAGAACACTGAAGCTTTCTTT	CASSTRKKNTEAFF
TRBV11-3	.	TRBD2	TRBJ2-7	TGTGCCAGCAGCTTAGTACCCCCTAGCGGGGGCTCCTACGAGCAGTACTTC	CASSLVPPSGGSYEQYF
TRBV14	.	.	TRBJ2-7	TGTGCCAGCAGCCAAGTAGGCAGGAGTTCCTACGAGCAGTACTTC	CASSQVGRSSYEQYF
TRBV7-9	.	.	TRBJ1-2	TGTGCCAGCAGCTTAAATCTAGCAGGGAACTATGGCTACACCTTC	CASSLNLAGNYGYTF
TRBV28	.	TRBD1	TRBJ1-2	TGTGCCAGCAGAGTACAGGGGTACTATGGCTACACCTTC	CASRVQGYYGYTF
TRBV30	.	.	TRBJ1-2	TGTGCCTGGAGTGTAGGGGTACTATTACACTATGGCTACACCTTC	CAWSVGVLLHYGYTF
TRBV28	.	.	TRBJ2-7	TGTGCCAGCAGCAAAGAACGGGAGCTCTCCTACGAGCAGTACTTC	CASSKERELSYEQYF
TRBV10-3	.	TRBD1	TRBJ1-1	TGTGCCATCAAAACCGGGACAGGGGGCAGCGGGGCTGAAGCTTTCTTT	CAIKTGTGGSGAEAFF
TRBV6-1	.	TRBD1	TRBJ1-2	TGTGCCAGCAGGGGGACAGGGGATAACTATGGCTACACCTTC	CASRGTGDNYGYTF
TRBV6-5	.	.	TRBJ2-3	TGTGCCAGCAGGCGGACCTCGCATTCCACAGATACGCAGTATTTT	CASRRTSHSTDTQYF
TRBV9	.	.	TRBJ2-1	TGTGCCAGCAGCGGCGGGGAGGTAGGGTACAATGAGCAGTTCTTC	CASSGGEVGYNEQFF
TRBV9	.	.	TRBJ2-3	TGTGCCAGCAGCGTAGGCATAGGGCGGGCAGATACGCAGTATTTT	CASSVGIGRADTQYF
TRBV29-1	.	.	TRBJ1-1	TGCAGCGTTGATACGCGACCGGAGGGGTCTGAAGCTTTCTTT	CSVDTRPEGSEAFF
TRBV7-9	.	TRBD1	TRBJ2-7	TGTGCCAGCAGCCCAACTCAGGGGACAGGGTACGAGCAGTACTTC	CASSPTQGTGYEQYF
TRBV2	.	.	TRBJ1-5	TGTGCCAGCCGGCCGGGCTTTAGCAATCAGCCCCAGCATTTT	CASRPGFSNQPQHF
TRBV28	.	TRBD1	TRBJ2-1	TGTGCCAGCAGGCCTCTCGGACAGGGGTACAATGAGCAGTTCTTC	CASRPLGQGYNEQFF
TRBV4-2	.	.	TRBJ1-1	TGTGCCAGCAGCCGTCCAGGGGTGGATTACACTGAAGCTTTCTTT	CASSRPGVDYTEAFF
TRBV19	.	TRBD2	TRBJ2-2	TGTGCCAGTATGGCGGGACTAGCGGGGTTTAACACCGGGGAGCTGTTTTTT	CASMAGLAGFNTGELFF
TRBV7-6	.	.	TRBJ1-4	TGTGCCAGCAGCCCTATACGCCCAGAGGGGCGAGCGGAAAAACTGTTTTTT	CASSPIRPEGRAEKLFF
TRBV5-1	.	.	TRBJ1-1	TGCGCCAGCAGCTCAGAGGGGAACACTGAAGCTTTCTTT	CASSSEGNTEAFF
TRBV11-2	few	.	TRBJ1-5	TGTGCCAGCAGCTCCGACACGCCAAGTCAGCATTTT	CASSSDTPSQHF
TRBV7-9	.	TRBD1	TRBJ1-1	TGTGCCAGCAGCAAAACAGGGGCGAGCACTGAAGCTTTCTTT	CASSKTGASTEAFF
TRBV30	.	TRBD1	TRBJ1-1	TGTGCCTGGAGGGAACAGGGGGCTAACACTGAAGCTTTCTTT	CAWREQGANTEAFF